This T cell receptor beta chain was sequenced in a study of blood T cell repertoires in COVID-19. Overall study context: T cells, B-cell-depleted T cells, or PBMCs supplied cDNA or gDNA.

During active infection, Seattle patients enrolled and were then monitored through disease. Source study methods: Reference gene primer amplification gave estimated nucleated cell counts. Assay used: immunoSEQ multiplex PCR; TCRdb lists only in-frame clones, some missing. From that table come the V and J calls and clone size; the DNA was used to work out D and trimming. Of roughly 40,000 clones listed, roughly 92% were seen once; the top ten hold under 0.4%. The CDR3 has 15 residues. Trimming removed 3 bases from V and 5 bases from J; junction bases left unmatched: 5. Germline V gives CDR1 SEHNR, CDR2 FQNEAQ (reference sequence).

The TCR comes from a man aged 45-65 years with COVID-19, enrolled during active disease. Sequencing input: peripheral blood. The V and J genes are TRBV7-9 and TRBJ2-3; 10 bases are shared with TRBD2. CDR3 in amino acids: CASSLTSGFGDTQYF. DNA of the CDR3: TGTGCCAGCAGCTTGACTAGCGGGTTCGGAGATACGCAGTATTTT.